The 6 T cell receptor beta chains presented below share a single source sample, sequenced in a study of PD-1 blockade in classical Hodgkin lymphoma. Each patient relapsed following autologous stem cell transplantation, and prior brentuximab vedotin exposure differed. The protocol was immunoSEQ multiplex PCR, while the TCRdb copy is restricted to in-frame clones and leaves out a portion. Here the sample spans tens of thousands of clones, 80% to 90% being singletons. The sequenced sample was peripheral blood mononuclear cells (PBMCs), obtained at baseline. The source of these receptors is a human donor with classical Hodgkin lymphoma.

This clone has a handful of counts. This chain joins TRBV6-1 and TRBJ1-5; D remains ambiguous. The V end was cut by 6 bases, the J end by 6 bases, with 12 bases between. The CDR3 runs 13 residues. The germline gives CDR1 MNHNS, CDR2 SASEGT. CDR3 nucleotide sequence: TGTGCCAGCAGAGATCCGGACCTTCAGCCCCAGCATTTT. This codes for CASRDPDLQPQHF.

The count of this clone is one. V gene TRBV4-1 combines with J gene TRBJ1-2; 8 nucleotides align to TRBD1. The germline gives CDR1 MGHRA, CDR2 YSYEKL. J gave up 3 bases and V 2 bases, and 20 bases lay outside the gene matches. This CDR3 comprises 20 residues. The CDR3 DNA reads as TGCGCCAGCAGCCAAACCGTTGACAGGGGCCCCTTAGCGAACTACTATGGCTACACCTTC. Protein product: CASSQTVDRGPLANYYGYTF.

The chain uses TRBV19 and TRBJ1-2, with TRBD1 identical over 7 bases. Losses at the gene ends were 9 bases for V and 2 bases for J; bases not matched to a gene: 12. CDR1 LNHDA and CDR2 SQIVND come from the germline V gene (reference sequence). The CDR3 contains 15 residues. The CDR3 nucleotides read TGTGCCAGCGATAGCCCGGGCAGGGGGAACTATGGCTACACCTTC. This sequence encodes CASDSPGRGNYGYTF.

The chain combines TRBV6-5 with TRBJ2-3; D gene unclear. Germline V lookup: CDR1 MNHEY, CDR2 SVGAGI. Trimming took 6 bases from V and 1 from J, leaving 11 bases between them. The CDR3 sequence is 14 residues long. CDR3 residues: CASRGLSGTDTQYF. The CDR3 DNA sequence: TGTGCCAGCAGGGGTTTATCGGGCACAGATACGCAGTATTTT.

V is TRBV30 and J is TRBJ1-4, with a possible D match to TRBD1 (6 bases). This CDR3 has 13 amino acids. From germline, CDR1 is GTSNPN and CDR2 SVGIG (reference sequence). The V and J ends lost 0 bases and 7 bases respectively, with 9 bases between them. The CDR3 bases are TGTGCCTGGAGTGTCCAGGGGAGTGAAAAACTGTTTTTT. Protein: CAWSVQGSEKLFF.

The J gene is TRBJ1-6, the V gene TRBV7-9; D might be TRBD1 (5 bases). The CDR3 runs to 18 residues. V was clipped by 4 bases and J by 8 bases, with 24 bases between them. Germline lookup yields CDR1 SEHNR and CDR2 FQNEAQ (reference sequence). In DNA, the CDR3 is TGTGCCAGCAGCTCGACAACTTTGACGGGACCCGTGTATTCACCCCTCCACTTT. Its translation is CASSSTTLTGPVYSPLHF.